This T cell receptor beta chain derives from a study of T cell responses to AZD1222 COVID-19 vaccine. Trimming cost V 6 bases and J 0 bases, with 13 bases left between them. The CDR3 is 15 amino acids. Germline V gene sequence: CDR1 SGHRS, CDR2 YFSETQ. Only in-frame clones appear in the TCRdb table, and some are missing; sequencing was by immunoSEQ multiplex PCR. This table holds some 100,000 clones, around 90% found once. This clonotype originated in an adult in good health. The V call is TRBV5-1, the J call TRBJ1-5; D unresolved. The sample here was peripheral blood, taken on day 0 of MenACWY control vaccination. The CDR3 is CASNEQLDSNQPQHF. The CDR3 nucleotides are TGCGCCAGCAATGAACAGCTAGATAGCAATCAGCCCCAGCATTTT.